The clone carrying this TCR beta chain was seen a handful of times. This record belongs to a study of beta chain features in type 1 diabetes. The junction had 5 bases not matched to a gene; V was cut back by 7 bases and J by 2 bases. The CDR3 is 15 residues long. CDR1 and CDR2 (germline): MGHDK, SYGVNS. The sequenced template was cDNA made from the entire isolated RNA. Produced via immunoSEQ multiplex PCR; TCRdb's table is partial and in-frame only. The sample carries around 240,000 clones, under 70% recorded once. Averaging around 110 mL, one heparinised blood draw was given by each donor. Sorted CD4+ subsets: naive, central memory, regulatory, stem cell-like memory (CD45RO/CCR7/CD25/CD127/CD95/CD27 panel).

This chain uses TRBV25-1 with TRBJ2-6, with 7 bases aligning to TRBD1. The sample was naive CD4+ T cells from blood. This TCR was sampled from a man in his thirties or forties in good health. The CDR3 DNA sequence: TGTGCCAGCACCCGGGACAGAACTGGGGCCAACGTCCTGACTTTC. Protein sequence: CASTRDRTGANVLTF.